Each of the 2 T cell receptor beta chains below was sequenced from the same sample in a study of glioma-infiltrating T cells. TCR alpha and beta CDR3 regions were amplified from RNA using iRepertoire nested multiplex PCR. Each CDR3 protein is one row after TCRdb ran MiXCR on the multiplex PCR reads. The table has 90,000 to 110,000 distinct CDR3 sequences, less than 30% seen once. Input material: glioma tissue, nonneoplastic brain tissue, or PBMCs (not recorded which). Every receptor here comes from a human donor with low-grade glioma or glioblastoma, undergoing nonglioma brain surgery, or in good health (not recorded which).

This clonotype was detected many times. The chain carries TRBV29-1 and TRBJ1-2; D is unresolved. The CDR3 is 11 amino acids. The ends were cut back, 3 bases at V and 6 bases at J, with 8 bases in the middle. The germline CDR1 and CDR2 sequences are SQVTM and ANQGSEA. Here the CDR3 DNA reads TGCAGCGTTGAGGCCCTCCATGGCTACACCTTC. Amino acids: CSVEALHGYTF.

Many counts were recorded for this clonotype. This chain joins TRBV5-1 and TRBJ1-1; no definite D call. V was clipped by 0 bases and J by 2 bases, with 8 bases between them. This CDR3 has 14 amino acids. CDR1 is SGHRS and CDR2 is YFSETQ in the germline V gene. CDR3 sequence reads: CASSLATSNTEAFF. The CDR3 DNA is TGCGCCAGCAGCTTGGCGACATCTAACACTGAAGCTTTCTTT.